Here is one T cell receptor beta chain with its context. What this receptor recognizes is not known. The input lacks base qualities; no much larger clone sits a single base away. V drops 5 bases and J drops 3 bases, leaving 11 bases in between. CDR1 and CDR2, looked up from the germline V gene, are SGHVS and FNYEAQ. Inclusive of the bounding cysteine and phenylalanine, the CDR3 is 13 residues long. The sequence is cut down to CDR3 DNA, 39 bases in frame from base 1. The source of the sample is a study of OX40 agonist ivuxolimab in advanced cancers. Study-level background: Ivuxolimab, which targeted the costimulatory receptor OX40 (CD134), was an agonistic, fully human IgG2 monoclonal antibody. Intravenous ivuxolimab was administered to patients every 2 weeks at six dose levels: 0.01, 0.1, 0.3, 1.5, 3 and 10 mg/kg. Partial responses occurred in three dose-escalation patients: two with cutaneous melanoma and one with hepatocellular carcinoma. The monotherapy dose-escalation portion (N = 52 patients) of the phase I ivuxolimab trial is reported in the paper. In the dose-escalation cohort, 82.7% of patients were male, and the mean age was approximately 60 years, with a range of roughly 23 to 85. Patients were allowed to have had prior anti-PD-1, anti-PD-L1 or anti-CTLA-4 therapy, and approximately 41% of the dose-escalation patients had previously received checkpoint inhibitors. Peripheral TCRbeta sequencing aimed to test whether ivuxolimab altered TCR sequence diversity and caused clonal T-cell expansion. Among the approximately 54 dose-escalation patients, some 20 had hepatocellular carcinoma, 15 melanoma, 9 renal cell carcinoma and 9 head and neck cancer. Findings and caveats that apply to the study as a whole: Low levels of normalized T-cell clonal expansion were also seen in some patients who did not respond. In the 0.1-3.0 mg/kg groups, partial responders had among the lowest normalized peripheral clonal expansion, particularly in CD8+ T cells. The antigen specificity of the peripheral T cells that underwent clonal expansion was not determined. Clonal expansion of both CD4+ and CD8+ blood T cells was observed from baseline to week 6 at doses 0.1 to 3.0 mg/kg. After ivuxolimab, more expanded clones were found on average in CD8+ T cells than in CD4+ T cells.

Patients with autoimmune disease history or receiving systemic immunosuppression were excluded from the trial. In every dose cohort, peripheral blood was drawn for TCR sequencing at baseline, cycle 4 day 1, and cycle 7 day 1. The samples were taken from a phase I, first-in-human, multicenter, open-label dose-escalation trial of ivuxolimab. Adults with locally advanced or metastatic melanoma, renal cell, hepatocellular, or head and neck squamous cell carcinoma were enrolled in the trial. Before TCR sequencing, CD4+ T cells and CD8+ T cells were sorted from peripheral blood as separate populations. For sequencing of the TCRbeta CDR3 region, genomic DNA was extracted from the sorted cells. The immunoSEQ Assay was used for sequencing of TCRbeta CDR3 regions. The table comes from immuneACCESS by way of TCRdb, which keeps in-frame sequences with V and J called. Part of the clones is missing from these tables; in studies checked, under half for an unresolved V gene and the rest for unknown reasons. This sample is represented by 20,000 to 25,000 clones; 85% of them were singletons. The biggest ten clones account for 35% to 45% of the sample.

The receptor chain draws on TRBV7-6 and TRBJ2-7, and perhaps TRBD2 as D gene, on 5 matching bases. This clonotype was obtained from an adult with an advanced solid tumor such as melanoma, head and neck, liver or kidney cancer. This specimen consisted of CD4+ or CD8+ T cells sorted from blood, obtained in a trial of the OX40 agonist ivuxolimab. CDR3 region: CASSLAGDYEQYF. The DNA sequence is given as TGTGCCAGCAGCCTGGCGGGTGACTACGAGCAGTACTTC.